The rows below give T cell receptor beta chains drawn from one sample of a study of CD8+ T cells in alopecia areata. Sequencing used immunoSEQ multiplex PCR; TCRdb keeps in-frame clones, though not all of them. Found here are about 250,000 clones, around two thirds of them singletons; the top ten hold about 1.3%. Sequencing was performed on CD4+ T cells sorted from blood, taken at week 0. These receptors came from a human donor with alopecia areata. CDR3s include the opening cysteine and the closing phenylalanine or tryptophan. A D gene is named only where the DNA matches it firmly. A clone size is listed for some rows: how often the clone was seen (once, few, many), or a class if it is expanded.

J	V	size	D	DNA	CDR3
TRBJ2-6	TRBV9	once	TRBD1	TGTGCCAGCAGCGAGGGACAGATCCTCTCTGGGGCCAACGTCCTGACTTTC	CASSEGQILSGANVLTF
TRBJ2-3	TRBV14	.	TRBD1	TGTGCCAGCAGCCACCCCTCCAAGGGGGCGATATCCACAGATACGCAGTATTTT	CASSHPSKGAISTDTQYF
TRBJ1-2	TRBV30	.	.	TGTGCCTGGCTTCCGGCTAACCCTGCGGGCTACACCTTC	CAWLPANPAGYTF
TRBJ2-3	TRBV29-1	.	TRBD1	TGCAGCGGACAGGGGTTGACAGATACGCAGTATTTT	CSGQGLTDTQYF
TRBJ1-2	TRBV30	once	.	TGTGCCTGGAGTGGAACCGGTGGCTACACCTTC	CAWSGTGGYTF
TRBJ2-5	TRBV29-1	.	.	TGCAGCGTAACGGGGGTCGGGACTGAAGAGACCCAGTACTTC	CSVTGVGTEETQYF
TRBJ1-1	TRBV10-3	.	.	TGTGCCATCAGTGAGCACCTACAGTTGAACACTGAAGCTTTCTTT	CAISEHLQLNTEAFF
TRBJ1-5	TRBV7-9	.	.	TGTGCCAGCAGCTTATCGGCCCAGCCCCAGCATTTT	CASSLSAQPQHF
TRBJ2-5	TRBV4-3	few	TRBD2	TGCGCCAGCAGCCCCGAACTAGCGCAAGAGACCCAGTACTTC	CASSPELAQETQYF
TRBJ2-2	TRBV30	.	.	TGTGCCTTTTCCAGGGACACCGGGGAGCTGTTTTTT	CAFSRDTGELFF
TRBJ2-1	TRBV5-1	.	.	TGCGCCAGCAGCCAACAGGTTGAGCAGTTCTTC	CASSQQVEQFF
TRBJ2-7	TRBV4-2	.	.	TGTGCCAGCAGCCAGGGACCTACAGGTGGCGAGCAGTACTTC	CASSQGPTGGEQYF
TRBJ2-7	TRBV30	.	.	TGTGCCTGGGGGGATGTCTCGGACGAGCAGTACTTC	CAWGDVSDEQYF
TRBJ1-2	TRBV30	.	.	TGTGCCTGCGCGAACGGGCTGGTTGGGGGCTACACCTTC	CACANGLVGGYTF
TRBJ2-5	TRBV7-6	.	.	TGTGCCAGCAGCTTACTGCGGGGCGGGGAGACCCAGTACTTC	CASSLLRGGETQYF
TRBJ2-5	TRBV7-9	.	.	TGTGCCAGCAGCTTAGGTATTCCCCAAGAGACCCAGTACTTC	CASSLGIPQETQYF
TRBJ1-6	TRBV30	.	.	TGTGCCTGGAGTGTCCAGGGTTCTTCACCCCTCCACTTT	CAWSVQGSSPLHF
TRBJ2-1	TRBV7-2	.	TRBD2	TGTGCCAGCACCGGCGGGGGACTTCAGAACAATGAGCAGTTCTTC	CASTGGGLQNNEQFF
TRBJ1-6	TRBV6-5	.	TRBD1	TGTGCCAGCAGTGGGACAGGGGTACATTCACCCCTCCACTTT	CASSGTGVHSPLHF
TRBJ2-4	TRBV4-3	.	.	TGCGCCAGCAGCCAAGGAGTCGAAGGGTACATTCAGTACTTC	CASSQGVEGYIQYF
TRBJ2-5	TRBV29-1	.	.	TGCAGCGTTGATGGAGGGGGCGGAGAGACCCAGTACTTC	CSVDGGGGETQYF
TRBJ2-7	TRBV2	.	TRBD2	TGTGCCAGCAGGCAGAGCGGGGGGGCTGCCGAGCAGTACTTC	CASRQSGGAAEQYF
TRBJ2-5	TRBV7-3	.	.	TGTGCCAGCAGCCGCCAGGGAGGTCGTCAAGAGACCCAGTACTTC	CASSRQGGRQETQYF
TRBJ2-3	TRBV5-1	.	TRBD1	TGCGCCAGCAACCTGGGGACAGGGTACGGCACAGATACGCAGTATTTT	CASNLGTGYGTDTQYF
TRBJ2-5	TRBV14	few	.	TGTGCCAGCAGCCGGGGGAGGGAGACCCAGTACTTC	CASSRGRETQYF
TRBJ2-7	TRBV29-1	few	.	TGCAGCGTTGAATCTGAGAGCTCCTACGAGCAGTACTTC	CSVESESSYEQYF
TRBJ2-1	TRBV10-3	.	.	TGTGCCATCAGGCGGGACGCAACCTACAATGAGCAGTTCTTC	CAIRRDATYNEQFF
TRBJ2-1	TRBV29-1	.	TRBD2	TGCAGCGCCGCGGGGGGCTATGAGCAGTTCTTC	CSAAGGYEQFF
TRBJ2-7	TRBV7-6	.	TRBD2	TGTGCCAGCAGCTTAGCAGGCGGGGGGGACTACGAGCAGTACTTC	CASSLAGGGDYEQYF
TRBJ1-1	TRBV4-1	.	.	TGCGCCAGCAGCCAAGATGTTCAGGGTTTATTGGCTTTCTTT	CASSQDVQGLLAFF
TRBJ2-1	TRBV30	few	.	TGTGCCTGGAGTCCCACACGTAGAAGCTCCTACAATGAGCAGTTCTTC	CAWSPTRRSSYNEQFF
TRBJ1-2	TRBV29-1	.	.	TGCAGCGCAACACCGACAGCCAAGAGGGAGGGCTACACCTTC	CSATPTAKREGYTF
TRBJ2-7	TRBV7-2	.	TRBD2	TGTGCCAGCAGCCTGCAGACTAGCGGGGGCCTGGGCGAGCAGTACTTC	CASSLQTSGGLGEQYF
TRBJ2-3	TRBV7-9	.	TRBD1	TGTGCCAGCAGCCCGACAGGGGGGGTGACAGATACGCAGTATTTT	CASSPTGGVTDTQYF
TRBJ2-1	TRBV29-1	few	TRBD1	TGCAGCTCAGCGACAGGGGCGGAATACAATGAGCAGTTCTTC	CSSATGAEYNEQFF
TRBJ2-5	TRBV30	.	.	TGTGCCTGGACGGGGCAGGCTGAGACCCAGTACTTC	CAWTGQAETQYF
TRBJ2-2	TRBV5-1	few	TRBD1	TGCGCCAGCAGCGCCGGACAGGAGAACACCGGGGAGCTGTTTTTT	CASSAGQENTGELFF
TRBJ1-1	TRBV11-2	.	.	TGTGCCAGCAGCCCCTCCGCATTCCGACAGTTTGAAGCTTTCTTT	CASSPSAFRQFEAFF